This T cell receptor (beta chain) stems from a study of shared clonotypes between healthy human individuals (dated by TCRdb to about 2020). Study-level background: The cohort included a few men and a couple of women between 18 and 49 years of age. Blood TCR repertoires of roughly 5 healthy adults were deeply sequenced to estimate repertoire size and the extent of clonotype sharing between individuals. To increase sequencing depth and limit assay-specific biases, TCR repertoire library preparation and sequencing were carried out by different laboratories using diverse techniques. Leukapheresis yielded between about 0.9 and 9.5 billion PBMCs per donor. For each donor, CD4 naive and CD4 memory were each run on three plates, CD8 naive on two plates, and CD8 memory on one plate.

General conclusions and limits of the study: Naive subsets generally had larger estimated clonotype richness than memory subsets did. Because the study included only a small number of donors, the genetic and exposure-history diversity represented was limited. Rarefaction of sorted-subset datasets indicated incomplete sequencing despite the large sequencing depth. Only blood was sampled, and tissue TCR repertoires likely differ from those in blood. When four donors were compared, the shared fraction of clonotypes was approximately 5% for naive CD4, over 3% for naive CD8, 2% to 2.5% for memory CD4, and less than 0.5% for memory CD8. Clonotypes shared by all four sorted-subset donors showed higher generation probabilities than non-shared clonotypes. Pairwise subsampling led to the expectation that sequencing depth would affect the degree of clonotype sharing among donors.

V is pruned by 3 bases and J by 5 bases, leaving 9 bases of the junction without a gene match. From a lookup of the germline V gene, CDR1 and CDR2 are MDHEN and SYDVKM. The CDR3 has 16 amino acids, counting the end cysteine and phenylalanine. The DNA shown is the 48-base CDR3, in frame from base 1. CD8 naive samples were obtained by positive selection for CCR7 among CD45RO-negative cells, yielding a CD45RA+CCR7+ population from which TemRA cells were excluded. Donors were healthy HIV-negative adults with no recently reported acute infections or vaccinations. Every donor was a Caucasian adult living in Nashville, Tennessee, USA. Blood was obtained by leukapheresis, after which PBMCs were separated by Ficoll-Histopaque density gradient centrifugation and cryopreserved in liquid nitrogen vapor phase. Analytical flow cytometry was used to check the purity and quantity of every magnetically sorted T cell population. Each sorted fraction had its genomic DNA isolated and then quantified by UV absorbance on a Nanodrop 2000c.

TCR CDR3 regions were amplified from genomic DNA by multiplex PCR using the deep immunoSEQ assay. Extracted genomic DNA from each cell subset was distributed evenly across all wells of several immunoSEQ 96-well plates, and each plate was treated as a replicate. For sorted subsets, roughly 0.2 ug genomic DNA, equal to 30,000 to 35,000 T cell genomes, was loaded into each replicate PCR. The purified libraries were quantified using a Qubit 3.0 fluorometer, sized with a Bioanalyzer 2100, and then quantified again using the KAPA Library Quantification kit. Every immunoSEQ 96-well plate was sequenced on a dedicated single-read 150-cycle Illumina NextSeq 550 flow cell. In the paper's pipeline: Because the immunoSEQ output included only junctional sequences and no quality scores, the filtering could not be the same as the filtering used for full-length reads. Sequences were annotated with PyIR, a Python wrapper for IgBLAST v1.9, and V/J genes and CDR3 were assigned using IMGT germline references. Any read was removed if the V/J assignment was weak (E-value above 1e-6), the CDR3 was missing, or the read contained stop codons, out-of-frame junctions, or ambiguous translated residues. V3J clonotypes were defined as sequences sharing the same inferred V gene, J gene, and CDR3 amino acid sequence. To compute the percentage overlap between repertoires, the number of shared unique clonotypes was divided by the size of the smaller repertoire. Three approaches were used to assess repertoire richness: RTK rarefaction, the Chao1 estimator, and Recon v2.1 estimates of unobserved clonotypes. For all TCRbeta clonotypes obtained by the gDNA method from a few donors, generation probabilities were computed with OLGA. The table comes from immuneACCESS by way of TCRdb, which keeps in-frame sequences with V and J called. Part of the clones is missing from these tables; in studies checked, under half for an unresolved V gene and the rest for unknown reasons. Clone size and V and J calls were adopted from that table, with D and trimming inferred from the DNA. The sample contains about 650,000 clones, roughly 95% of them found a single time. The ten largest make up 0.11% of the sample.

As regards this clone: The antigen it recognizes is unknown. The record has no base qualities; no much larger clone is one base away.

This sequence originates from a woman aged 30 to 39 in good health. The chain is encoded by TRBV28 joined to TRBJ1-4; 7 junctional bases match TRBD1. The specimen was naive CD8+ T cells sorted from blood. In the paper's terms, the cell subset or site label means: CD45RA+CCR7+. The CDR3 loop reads CASSFGQGGWNEKLFF. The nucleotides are TGTGCCAGCAGTTTTGGGCAGGGGGGCTGGAATGAAAAACTGTTTTTT.